This record concerns one T cell receptor (beta chain) sequence. Clones were read by immunoSEQ multiplex PCR, and TCRdb kept only the in-frame ones, dropping some. The table shows 300,000 to 500,000 clones, with more than 75% occurring only once. This CDR3 region has 15 residues. From germline, CDR1 is SGHRS and CDR2 YFSETQ. V shed 5 bases, J shed 5 bases, and the junction held 13 bases outside the gene matches. This entry comes from a study of blood T cell repertoires in COVID-19. Study as a whole: Whether acute or convalescent, the COVID-19 samples came from the United States, Italy and Spain. PBMCs, B-cell-depleted T cells, or T cells were the source of the cDNA or gDNA that made up the material.

The material sequenced was PBMCs or T cells enriched from blood (not recorded which). This receptor was identified in a woman under 40 with acute COVID-19. This rearrangement joins TRBV5-1 to TRBJ2-7, with 7 bases matching TRBD1. In DNA, the CDR3 is TGCGCCAGCAGTCCAGACCCTGACAGGGACCACGAGCAGTACTTC. It codes for CASSPDPDRDHEQYF.